The rows below give T cell receptor beta chains drawn from one sample of a study of neurological immune-mediated disorders. TCRdb used MiXCR to reprocess the 5' RACE reads, holding one entry per CDR3 protein. There are roughly 100,000 distinct CDR3 sequences in the sample; 9.5% to 14% occur only once, and 2.5% to 4% lies in the top ten. The material sequenced was PBMCs. The receptor source for this set is a female donor with HTLV-1-associated myelopathy (HAM/TSP). Each CDR3 is given with its conserved first and last residue. D genes are given only for firm matches. The size entry is marked missing in some rows and otherwise reads once, few, many or a size class.

v_gene: TRBV7-7; j_gene: TRBJ2-5; abundance: many; d_gene: NA; CDR3nt: TGTGCCAGCAGCTCAGCCCTTACAGGACTCCAAGAGACCCAGTACTTC; CDR3aa: CASSSALTGLQETQYF
v_gene: TRBV5-1; j_gene: TRBJ2-3; abundance: many; d_gene: NA; CDR3nt: TGCGCCAGCAGTCAGATGGGCTCCTCTACCCGATACACAGATACGCAGTATTTT; CDR3aa: CASSQMGSSTRYTDTQYF
v_gene: TRBV3-1; j_gene: TRBJ1-1; abundance: many; d_gene: NA; CDR3nt: TGTGCCAGCAGCCTAGGGGGATACTCCGAAGCTTTCTTT; CDR3aa: CASSLGGYSEAFF
v_gene: TRBV6-5; j_gene: TRBJ1-2; abundance: many; d_gene: TRBD1; CDR3nt: TGTGCCAGCAGTTACAATAAACTCGGGACAGGGGTTAGCTACACCTTC; CDR3aa: CASSYNKLGTGVSYTF
v_gene: TRBV10-1; j_gene: TRBJ1-4; abundance: many; d_gene: NA; CDR3nt: TGCGCCAGCAGTGAGTCCTCACCTTCGTCCCTAAGACGGGAAAAACTGTTTTTT; CDR3aa: CASSESSPSSLRREKLFF
v_gene: TRBV5-1; j_gene: TRBJ2-3; abundance: few; d_gene: TRBD1; CDR3nt: TGCGCCAGCAGCTTAAACAGGGGTACAGATACGCAGTATTTT; CDR3aa: CASSLNRGTDTQYF
v_gene: TRBV20-1; j_gene: TRBJ2-1; abundance: many; d_gene: TRBD2; CDR3nt: TGCAGCGCTGGACTAGCGGGGGCAAATGAGCAGTTCTTC; CDR3aa: CSAGLAGANEQFF
v_gene: TRBV5-1; j_gene: TRBJ2-2; abundance: many; d_gene: TRBD1; CDR3nt: TGCGCCAGCAGCTTGTCCACACCGGGACAGGGTGACACCGGGGAGCTGTTTTTT; CDR3aa: CASSLSTPGQGDTGELFF
v_gene: TRBV5-1; j_gene: TRBJ2-7; abundance: many; d_gene: NA; CDR3nt: TGCGCCAGCAGCTTGGCTAACAACTACGAGCAGTACTTC; CDR3aa: CASSLANNYEQYF
v_gene: TRBV7-7; j_gene: TRBJ2-7; abundance: many; d_gene: NA; CDR3nt: TGTGCCAGCAGCCCAGACCCGGACCGGATGTACGAGCAGTACTTC; CDR3aa: CASSPDPDRMYEQYF
v_gene: TRBV2; j_gene: TRBJ2-3; abundance: many; d_gene: TRBD1; CDR3nt: TGTGCCAGCAGGGTGGACAGGCCCACAGATACGCAGTATTTT; CDR3aa: CASRVDRPTDTQYF
v_gene: TRBV20-1; j_gene: TRBJ2-5; abundance: many; d_gene: TRBD2; CDR3nt: TGCAGTGCTAGCCTAGCGGGGGTGTTCCAAGAGACCCAGTACTTC; CDR3aa: CSASLAGVFQETQYF
v_gene: TRBV2; j_gene: TRBJ2-1; abundance: many; d_gene: NA; CDR3nt: TGTGCCGGAATCGGGGACGTGGTCGGCAATGAGCAGTTCTTC; CDR3aa: CAGIGDVVGNEQFF
v_gene: TRBV5-1; j_gene: TRBJ1-2; abundance: many; d_gene: TRBD1; CDR3nt: TGCGCCAGCAGCCCCGGGACAGGGGATAAGGGCTACACCTTC; CDR3aa: CASSPGTGDKGYTF
v_gene: TRBV5-1; j_gene: TRBJ2-7; abundance: many; d_gene: NA; CDR3nt: TGCGCCAGCAGCTTACGTGGCGTGGGCCCGAGGGACGAGCAGTACTTC; CDR3aa: CASSLRGVGPRDEQYF
v_gene: TRBV20-1; j_gene: TRBJ2-5; abundance: NA; d_gene: TRBD2; CDR3nt: TGCAGTGCAACGGGACTAGCGGGGGGACGGGGGGAGACCCAGTACTTC; CDR3aa: CSATGLAGGRGETQYF
v_gene: TRBV20-1; j_gene: TRBJ1-6; abundance: many; d_gene: TRBD1; CDR3nt: TGCAGTGCGCGACAGGGGGCGGGTAATTCACCCCTCCACTTT; CDR3aa: CSARQGAGNSPLHF
v_gene: TRBV5-1; j_gene: TRBJ2-3; abundance: few; d_gene: NA; CDR3nt: TGCGCCAGCAGCTTGGGAGGTTTGGGAAGCACAGATACGCAGTATTTT; CDR3aa: CASSLGGLGSTDTQYF
v_gene: TRBV7-3; j_gene: TRBJ1-1; abundance: NA; d_gene: TRBD1; CDR3nt: TGTGCCAGCAGCTTAAGACAGGGGACTGAAGCTTTCTTT; CDR3aa: CASSLRQGTEAFF
v_gene: TRBV5-1; j_gene: TRBJ2-3; abundance: many; d_gene: NA; CDR3nt: TGCGCCAGCAGCGTTGACCCCGCCGATACGCAGTATTTT; CDR3aa: CASSVDPADTQYF
v_gene: TRBV24-1; j_gene: TRBJ2-3; abundance: NA; d_gene: NA; CDR3nt: TGTGCCACCAGTCCAGCGGGACAGATTAAAACAGATACGCAGTATTTT; CDR3aa: CATSPAGQIKTDTQYF
v_gene: TRBV9; j_gene: TRBJ2-1; abundance: many; d_gene: NA; CDR3nt: TGTGCCAGCAGCGGCGGGAGGGGACAGGGGTACAATGAGCAGTTCTTC; CDR3aa: CASSGGRGQGYNEQFF
v_gene: TRBV20-1; j_gene: TRBJ2-1; abundance: many; d_gene: NA; CDR3nt: TGCAGTGCTAGAGATACGGGGCATGAGCAGTTCTTC; CDR3aa: CSARDTGHEQFF
v_gene: TRBV10-2; j_gene: TRBJ1-1; abundance: many; d_gene: TRBD1; CDR3nt: TGCGCCAGCAGGGACAGGGTGGTGAACACTGAAGCTTTCTTT; CDR3aa: CASRDRVVNTEAFF
v_gene: TRBV12-3/TRBV12-4; j_gene: TRBJ2-7; abundance: NA; d_gene: TRBD1; CDR3nt: TGTGCCAGCAGTTTAATCGGGACAGGGGACCACGAGCAGTACTTC; CDR3aa: CASSLIGTGDHEQYF
v_gene: TRBV5-1; j_gene: TRBJ2-2; abundance: many; d_gene: NA; CDR3nt: TGCGCCAGCAGCAGCCGGGACTCCAACACCGGGGAGCTGTTTTTT; CDR3aa: CASSSRDSNTGELFF
v_gene: TRBV7-9; j_gene: TRBJ2-5; abundance: NA; d_gene: TRBD2; CDR3nt: TGTGCCAGCAGGTCCGGACTAGCCTCGGAGACCCAGTACTTC; CDR3aa: CASRSGLASETQYF
v_gene: TRBV20-1; j_gene: TRBJ2-7; abundance: many; d_gene: NA; CDR3nt: TGCAGTGCTAGAGTGTCGAGGACACCAATATTCTACGAGCAGTACTTC; CDR3aa: CSARVSRTPIFYEQYF
v_gene: TRBV20-1; j_gene: TRBJ2-1; abundance: NA; d_gene: TRBD1; CDR3nt: TGCAGTGCCAGCAGAGGACAGGACAATGAGCAGTTCTTC; CDR3aa: CSASRGQDNEQFF
v_gene: TRBV28; j_gene: TRBJ2-7; abundance: many; d_gene: TRBD2; CDR3nt: TGTGCCAGCAGTCCCCTGACTAGCGGACTATCCTACGAGCAGTACTTC; CDR3aa: CASSPLTSGLSYEQYF
v_gene: TRBV2; j_gene: TRBJ2-5; abundance: NA; d_gene: TRBD2; CDR3nt: TGTGCCAGCAGTGAAGCTTTAGCGGGGGTACAAGAGACCCAGTACTTC; CDR3aa: CASSEALAGVQETQYF
v_gene: TRBV7-3; j_gene: TRBJ1-1; abundance: many; d_gene: NA; CDR3nt: TGTGCCAGCAGCCCCGGTACGAACACTGAAGCTTTCTTT; CDR3aa: CASSPGTNTEAFF
v_gene: TRBV5-1; j_gene: TRBJ2-1; abundance: many; d_gene: NA; CDR3nt: TGCGCCAGCAGCTCGGACAGCTTCTCCTACAATGAGCAGTTCTTC; CDR3aa: CASSSDSFSYNEQFF
v_gene: TRBV5-1; j_gene: TRBJ2-1; abundance: many; d_gene: TRBD2; CDR3nt: TGCGCCAGCAGCAAAAGGACTAGCGGGGGGTCCTACAATGAGCAGTTCTTC; CDR3aa: CASSKRTSGGSYNEQFF
v_gene: TRBV15; j_gene: TRBJ2-1; abundance: many; d_gene: NA; CDR3nt: TGTGCTACCAGGGGGGAGGGCAATGAGCAGTTCTTC; CDR3aa: CATRGEGNEQFF
v_gene: TRBV2; j_gene: TRBJ2-3; abundance: many; d_gene: TRBD2; CDR3nt: TGTGCCAGACTGGATGCAACTAGCGGGGAGCCAGATACGCAGTATTTT; CDR3aa: CARLDATSGEPDTQYF
v_gene: TRBV5-1; j_gene: TRBJ1-4; abundance: many; d_gene: NA; CDR3nt: TGCGCCAGCAGCAGGGGGAACACTGCTAATGAAAAACTGTTTTTT; CDR3aa: CASSRGNTANEKLFF
v_gene: TRBV12-3/TRBV12-4; j_gene: TRBJ2-1; abundance: NA; d_gene: TRBD2; CDR3nt: TGTGCCAGCAGTCTCACTAGCGGGGTCAGCGGTGAGCAGTTCTTC; CDR3aa: CASSLTSGVSGEQFF
v_gene: TRBV20-1; j_gene: TRBJ2-7; abundance: many; d_gene: NA; CDR3nt: TGCAGTGCTAGAGGGAACGGGGGAATGTCCTACGAGCAGTACTTC; CDR3aa: CSARGNGGMSYEQYF
v_gene: TRBV10-1; j_gene: TRBJ2-3; abundance: few; d_gene: NA; CDR3nt: TGCGCCAGCAGTGACCGGGGCACAGATACGCAGTATTTT; CDR3aa: CASSDRGTDTQYF
v_gene: TRBV5-1; j_gene: TRBJ2-6; abundance: many; d_gene: NA; CDR3nt: TGCGCCACCCGTCGGGGGGCACGGGATGGGGCCAACGTCCTGACTTTC; CDR3aa: CATRRGARDGANVLTF
v_gene: TRBV7-2; j_gene: TRBJ2-1; abundance: few; d_gene: TRBD2; CDR3nt: TGTGCCAGCAGCTTCCGGACTAGCGGGGGGGTGGAGCAGTTCTTC; CDR3aa: CASSFRTSGGVEQFF
v_gene: TRBV11-3; j_gene: TRBJ2-2; abundance: many; d_gene: NA; CDR3nt: TGTGCCAGCAGCTTACAGACAGCGAACACCGGGGAGCTGTTTTTT; CDR3aa: CASSLQTANTGELFF
v_gene: TRBV5-1; j_gene: TRBJ2-7; abundance: many; d_gene: TRBD2; CDR3nt: TGCGCCAGCAGCTGGAGCGGGGGGGACTCCTACGAGCAGTACTTC; CDR3aa: CASSWSGGDSYEQYF
v_gene: TRBV7-8; j_gene: TRBJ2-5; abundance: many; d_gene: TRBD2; CDR3nt: TGTGCCAGCAGCTTCCGCCGCCGGGGCGGGGGAGAGACCCAGTACTTC; CDR3aa: CASSFRRRGGGETQYF
v_gene: TRBV14; j_gene: TRBJ2-1; abundance: many; d_gene: NA; CDR3nt: TGTGCCAGCAGCCAGTTAACTGGCTCCTACAATGAGCAGTTCTTC; CDR3aa: CASSQLTGSYNEQFF
v_gene: TRBV20-1; j_gene: TRBJ1-5; abundance: many; d_gene: NA; CDR3nt: TGCAGTGCTAGGCGTGGGGGGAGCAATCAGCCCCAGCATTTT; CDR3aa: CSARRGGSNQPQHF